The clone carrying this T cell receptor (beta chain) came up once. These data originate in a study of blood T cell repertoires in COVID-19. Across the whole study: Samples of COVID-19 (acute and convalescent) were obtained from the United States, Italy and Spain.

The CDR3 sequence is 14 residues long. Germline V CDR1 and CDR2: PRHDT, FYEKMQ (reference sequence). V was pared by 8 bases and J by 3 bases, with 16 bases between. In the study's own analysis: Researchers report that nucleated cell counts were estimated from reference gene primer amplification. Using immunoSEQ multiplex PCR, the repertoire was profiled, and TCRdb retains in-frame clones only, with some absent. That table gives V, J and clone size, and the DNA gave D and trimming. Counted here are about 250,000 clones, under 90% occurring once; the ten biggest clones make up around 15%. Individuals aged roughly 18 to 95 years were recruited from approximately 24 US areas.

The TCR comes from a man aged 18 to 30 who had recovered from COVID-19. The chain joins TRBV13 to TRBJ2-5; unclear D gene. Specimen: PBMCs or T cells enriched from blood (not recorded which). In nucleotides, the CDR3 is TGTGCCAGCCGTTGGGCAGGCAAGAAAGAGACCCAGTACTTC. It translates to CASRWAGKKETQYF.